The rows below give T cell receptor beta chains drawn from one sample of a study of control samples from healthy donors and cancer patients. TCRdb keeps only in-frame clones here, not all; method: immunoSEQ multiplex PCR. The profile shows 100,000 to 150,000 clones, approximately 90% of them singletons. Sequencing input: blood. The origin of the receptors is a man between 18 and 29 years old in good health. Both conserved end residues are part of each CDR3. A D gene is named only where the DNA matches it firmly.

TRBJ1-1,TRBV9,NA,CASSPIYTEAFF
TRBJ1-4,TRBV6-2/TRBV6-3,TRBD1,CASSYFYRGLLGDEKLFF
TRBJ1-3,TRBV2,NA,CASSEDGGLRGNTIYF
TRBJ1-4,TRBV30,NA,CAWSISTLNEKLFF
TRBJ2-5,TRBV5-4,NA,CASSLQGSQETQYF
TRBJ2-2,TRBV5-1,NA,CASSLGAVRGSGELFF
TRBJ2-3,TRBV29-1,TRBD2,CSGGGEGGTDTQYF
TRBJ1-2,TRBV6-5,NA,CASRPGEGLNYGYTF
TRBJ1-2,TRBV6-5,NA,CASSDSGNYGYTF
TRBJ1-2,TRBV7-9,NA,CASSNRQEGDYGYTF
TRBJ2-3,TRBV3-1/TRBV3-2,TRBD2,CASSQEWPSGDADTQYF
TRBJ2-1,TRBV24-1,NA,CATSAQGGNEQFF
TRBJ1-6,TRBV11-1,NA,CASSLGEGSPLHF
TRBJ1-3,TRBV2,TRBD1,CASGGQLFSGNTIYF
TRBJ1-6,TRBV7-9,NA,CASSLDRTVAPLHF
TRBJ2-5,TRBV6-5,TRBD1,CASGRQGVAETQYF
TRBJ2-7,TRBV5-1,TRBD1,CASSLGDRVNEQYF
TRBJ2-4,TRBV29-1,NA,CSVRPTVDIQYF
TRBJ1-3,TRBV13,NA,CASSLGDFLSSGNTIYF
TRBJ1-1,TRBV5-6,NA,CASSSMNTEAFF
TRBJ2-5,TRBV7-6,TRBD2,CASSLTLAGTQYF
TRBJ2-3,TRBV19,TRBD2,CASSTDREVAGGTDTQYF
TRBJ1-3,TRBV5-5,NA,CASFWTDSGNTIYF
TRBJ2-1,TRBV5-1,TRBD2,CASSASGGSSYNEQFF
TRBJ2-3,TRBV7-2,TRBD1,CASSLGQTDTQYF
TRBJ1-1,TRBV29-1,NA,CSVERLVNTEAFF
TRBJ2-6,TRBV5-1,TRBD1,CASSYTGGAGANVLTF
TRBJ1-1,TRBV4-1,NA,CASSQERANTEAFF